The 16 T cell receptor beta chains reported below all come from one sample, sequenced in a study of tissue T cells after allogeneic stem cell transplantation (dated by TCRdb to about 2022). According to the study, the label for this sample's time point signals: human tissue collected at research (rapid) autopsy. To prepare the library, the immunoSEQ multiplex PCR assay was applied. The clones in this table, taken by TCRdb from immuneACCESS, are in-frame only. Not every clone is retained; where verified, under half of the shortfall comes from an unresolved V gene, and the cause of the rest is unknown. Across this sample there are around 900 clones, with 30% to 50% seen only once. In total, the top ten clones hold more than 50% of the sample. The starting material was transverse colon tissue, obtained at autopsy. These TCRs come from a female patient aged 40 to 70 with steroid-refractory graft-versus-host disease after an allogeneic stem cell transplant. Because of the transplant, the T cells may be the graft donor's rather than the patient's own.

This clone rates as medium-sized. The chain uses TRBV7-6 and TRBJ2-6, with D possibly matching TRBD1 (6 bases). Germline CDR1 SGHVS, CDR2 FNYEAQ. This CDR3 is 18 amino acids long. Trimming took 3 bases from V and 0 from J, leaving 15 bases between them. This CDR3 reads CASSFWLGGYSGANVLTF. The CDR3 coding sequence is TGTGCCAGCAGCTTCTGGCTAGGGGGATACTCTGGGGCCAACGTCCTGACTTTC.

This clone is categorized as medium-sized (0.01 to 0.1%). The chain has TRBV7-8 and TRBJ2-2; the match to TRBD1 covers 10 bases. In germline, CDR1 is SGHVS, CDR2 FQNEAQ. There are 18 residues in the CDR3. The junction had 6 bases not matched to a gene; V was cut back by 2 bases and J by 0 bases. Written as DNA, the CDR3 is TGTGCCAGCAGCTTACCCGGGACAGGGGCCTCGAACACCGGGGAGCTGTTTTTT. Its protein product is CASSLPGTGASNTGELFF. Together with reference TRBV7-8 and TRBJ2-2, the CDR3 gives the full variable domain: GAGVSQSPRYKVAKRGQDVALRCDPISGHVSLFWYQQALGQGPEFLTYFQNEAQLDKSGLPSDRFFAERPEGSVSTLKIQRTQQEDSAVYLCASSLPGTGASNTGELFFGEGSRLTVL.

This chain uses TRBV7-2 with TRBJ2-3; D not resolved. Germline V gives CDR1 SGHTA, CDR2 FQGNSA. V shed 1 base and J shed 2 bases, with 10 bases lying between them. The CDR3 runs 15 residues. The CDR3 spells CASSLVQVITDTQYF. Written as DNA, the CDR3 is TGTGCCAGCAGCTTAGTTCAGGTGATCACAGATACGCAGTATTTT.

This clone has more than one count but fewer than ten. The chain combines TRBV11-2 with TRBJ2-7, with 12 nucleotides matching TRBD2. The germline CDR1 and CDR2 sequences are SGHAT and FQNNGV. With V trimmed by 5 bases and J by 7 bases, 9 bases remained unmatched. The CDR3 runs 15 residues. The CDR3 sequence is CASSRPSGRAGEQYF. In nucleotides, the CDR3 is TGTGCCAGCAGCCGACCTAGCGGGAGGGCGGGGGAGCAGTACTTC.

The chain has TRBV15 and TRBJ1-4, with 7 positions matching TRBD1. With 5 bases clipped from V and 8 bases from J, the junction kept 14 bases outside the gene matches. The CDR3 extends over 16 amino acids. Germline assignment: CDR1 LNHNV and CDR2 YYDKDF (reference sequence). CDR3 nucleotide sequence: TGTGCCACCAGCTTCGACAGGGTCGGAAAAACAGAAAAACTGTTTTTT. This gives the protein CATSFDRVGKTEKLFF.

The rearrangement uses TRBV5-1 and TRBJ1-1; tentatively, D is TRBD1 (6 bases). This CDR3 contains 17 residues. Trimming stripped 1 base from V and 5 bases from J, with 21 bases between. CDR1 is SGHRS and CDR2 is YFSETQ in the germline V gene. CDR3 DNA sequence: TGCGCCAGCAGCTTGTTGGGCAGGGGTTCTTTTGGGACTGAAGCTTTCTTT. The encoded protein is CASSLLGRGSFGTEAFF.

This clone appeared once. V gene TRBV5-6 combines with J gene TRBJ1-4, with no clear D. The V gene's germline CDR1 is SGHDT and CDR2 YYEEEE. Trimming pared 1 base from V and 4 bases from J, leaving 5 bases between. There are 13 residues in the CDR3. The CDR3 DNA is TGTGCCAGCAGCTTGACGGTTAATGAAAAACTGTTTTTT. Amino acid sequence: CASSLTVNEKLFF.

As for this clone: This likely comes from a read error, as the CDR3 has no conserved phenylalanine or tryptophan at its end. The CDR3 loop reads CASIRQEMYYGYTL. The DNA for the CDR3 is TGTGCCAGCATAAGACAGGAGATGTACTATGGCTACACCCTC. J is TRBJ1-2 and V is TRBV2; D might be TRBD1 (6 bases). This CDR3 contains 14 residues. Germline CDR1 is SNHLY and CDR2 is FYNNEI. The V and J ends lost 7 bases and 3 bases respectively, with 15 bases between them.

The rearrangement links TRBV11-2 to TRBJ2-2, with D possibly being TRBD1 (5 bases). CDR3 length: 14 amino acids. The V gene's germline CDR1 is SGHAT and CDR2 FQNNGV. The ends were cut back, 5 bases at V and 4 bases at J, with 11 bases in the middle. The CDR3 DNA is TGTGCCAGCAGCCATCAGGGATTCACCGGGGAGCTGTTTTTT. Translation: CASSHQGFTGELFF.

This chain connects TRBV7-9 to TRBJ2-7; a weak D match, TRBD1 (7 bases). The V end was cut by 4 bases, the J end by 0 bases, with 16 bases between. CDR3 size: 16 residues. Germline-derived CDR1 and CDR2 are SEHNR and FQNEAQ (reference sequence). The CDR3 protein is CASSSPGGGFSYEQYF. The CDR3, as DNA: TGTGCCAGCAGCTCCCCAGGAGGGGGCTTCTCCTACGAGCAGTACTTC.

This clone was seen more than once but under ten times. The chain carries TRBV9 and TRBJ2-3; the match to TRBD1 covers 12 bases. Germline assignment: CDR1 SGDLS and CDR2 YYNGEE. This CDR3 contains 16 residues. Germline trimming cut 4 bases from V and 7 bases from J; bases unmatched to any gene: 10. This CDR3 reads CASSTILGQGAYTQYF. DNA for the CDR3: TGTGCCAGCAGCACCATCCTGGGACAGGGGGCGTATACGCAGTATTTT.

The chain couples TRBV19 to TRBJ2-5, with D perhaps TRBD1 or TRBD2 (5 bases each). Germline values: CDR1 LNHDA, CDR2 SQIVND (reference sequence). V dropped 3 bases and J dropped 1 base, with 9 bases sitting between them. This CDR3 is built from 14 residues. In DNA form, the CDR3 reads TGTGCCAGTAGTATTGGGGCGGGCCAAGAGACCCAGTACTTC. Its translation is CASSIGAGQETQYF.

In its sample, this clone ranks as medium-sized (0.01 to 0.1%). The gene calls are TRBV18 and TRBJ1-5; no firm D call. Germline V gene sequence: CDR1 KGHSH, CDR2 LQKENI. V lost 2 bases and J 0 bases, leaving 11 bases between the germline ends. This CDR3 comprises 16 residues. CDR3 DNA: TGTGCCAGCTCACCAGTAGGAACGACTAGCAATCAGCCCCAGCATTTT. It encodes CASSPVGTTSNQPQHF. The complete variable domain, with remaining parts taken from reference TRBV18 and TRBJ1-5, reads NAGVMQNPRHLVRRRGQEARLRCSPMKGHSHVYWYRQLPEEGLKFMVYLQKENIIDESGMPKERFSAEFPKEGPSILRIQQVVRGDSAAYFCASSPVGTTSNQPQHFGDGTRLSIL.

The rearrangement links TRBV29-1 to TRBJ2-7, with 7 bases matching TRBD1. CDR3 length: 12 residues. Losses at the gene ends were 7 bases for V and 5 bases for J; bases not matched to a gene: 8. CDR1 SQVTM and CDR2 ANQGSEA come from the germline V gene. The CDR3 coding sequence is TGCAGCGCTTCGGACAGGTCCCACGAGCAGTACTTC. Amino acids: CSASDRSHEQYF.

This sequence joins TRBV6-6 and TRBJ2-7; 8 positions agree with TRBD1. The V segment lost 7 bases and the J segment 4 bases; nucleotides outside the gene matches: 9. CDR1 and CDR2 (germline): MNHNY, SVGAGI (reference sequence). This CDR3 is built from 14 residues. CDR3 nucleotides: TGTGCCAGCAAAACGGGTCAGGGGGCTTACGAGCAGTACTTC. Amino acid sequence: CASKTGQGAYEQYF.

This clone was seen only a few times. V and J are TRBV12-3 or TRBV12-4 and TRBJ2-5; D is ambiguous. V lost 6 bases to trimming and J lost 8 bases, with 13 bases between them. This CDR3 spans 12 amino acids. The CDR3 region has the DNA TGTGCCAGCAGCCCGCAGAGCTATACCCAGTACTTC. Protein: CASSPQSYTQYF.